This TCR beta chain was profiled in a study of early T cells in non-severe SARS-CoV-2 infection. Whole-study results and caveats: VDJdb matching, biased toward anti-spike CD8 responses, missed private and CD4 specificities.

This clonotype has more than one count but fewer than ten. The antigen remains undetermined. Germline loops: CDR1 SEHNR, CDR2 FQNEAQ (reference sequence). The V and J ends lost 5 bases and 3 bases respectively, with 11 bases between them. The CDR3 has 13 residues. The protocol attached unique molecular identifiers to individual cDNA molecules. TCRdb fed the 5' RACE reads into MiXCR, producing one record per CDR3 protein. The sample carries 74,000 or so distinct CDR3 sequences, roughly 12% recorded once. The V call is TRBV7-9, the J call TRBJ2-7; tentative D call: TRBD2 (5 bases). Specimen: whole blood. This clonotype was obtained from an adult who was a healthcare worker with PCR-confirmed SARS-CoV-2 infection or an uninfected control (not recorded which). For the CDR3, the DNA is TGTGCCAGCAGCCCCGGGGTAAACTACGAGCAGTACTTC. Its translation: CASSPGVNYEQYF.